These 9 T cell receptor beta chains share one sample of origin, sequenced in a study of radiotherapy plus CTLA-4 blockade in lung cancer. Assay used: immunoSEQ multiplex PCR; TCRdb lists only in-frame clones, some missing. The table records around 110,000 clones, 90% of them present only once. Sequencing used peripheral blood, obtained from a patient treated with radiotherapy plus ipilimumab. Source of these receptors: a human donor with non-small cell lung cancer that progressed on radiotherapy plus ipilimumab.

This chain joins TRBV6-5 and TRBJ2-7; TRBD2 agrees at 7 bases. After removal of 4 bases from V and 0 bases from J, the junction contained 3 bases not matched to a gene. CDR1 is MNHEY and CDR2 is SVGAGI in the germline V gene. There are 14 residues in the CDR3. The CDR3 here is CASSLSGNSYEQYF. The CDR3, as DNA: TGTGCCAGCAGTTTAAGCGGGAACTCCTACGAGCAGTACTTC.

The chain recombines TRBV5-4 with TRBJ2-5; 10 nucleotides match TRBD2. Trimming at V came to 4 bases and at J to 4 bases, leaving 10 bases not matched to a gene. There are 16 residues in the CDR3. The germline CDR1 and CDR2 sequences are SGHNT and YYREEE (reference sequence). Here the CDR3 DNA reads TGTGCCAGCAGCCGCGGGCTAGCGGGAGAGGGAGAGACCCAGTACTTC. Its translation: CASSRGLAGEGETQYF.

The gene calls are TRBV28 and TRBJ2-2; TRBD1 might be the D (6 bases). CDR1 is MDHEN, CDR2 SYDVKM, per germline. The CDR3 covers 14 residues. Trimming cost V 6 bases and J 1 base, with 9 bases left between them. DNA of the CDR3: TGTGCCAGCAGCCGGGACAAGAACACCGGGGAGCTGTTTTTT. It encodes CASSRDKNTGELFF. The full variable domain, completed using reference TRBV28 and TRBJ2-2, is DVKVTQSSRYLVKRTGEKVFLECVQDMDHENMFWYRQDPGLGLRLIYFSYDVKMKEKGDIPEGYSVSREKKERFSLILESASTNQTSMYLCASSRDKNTGELFFGEGSRLTVL.

V usage is TRBV27 and J usage is TRBJ2-1; D ambiguous. The V gene's germline CDR1 is MNHEY and CDR2 SMNVEV (reference sequence). The CDR3 contains 15 residues. The V end lost 5 bases, the J end lost 0 bases, and 11 bases lay between the germline ends. The CDR3 protein is CASSESISSYNEQFF. In nucleotides, the CDR3 is TGTGCCAGCAGTGAGAGTATCAGCTCCTACAATGAGCAGTTCTTC.

The chain carries TRBV6-4 and TRBJ1-3, with D perhaps matching TRBD1 (5 bases). Germline V gene sequence: CDR1 MRHNA, CDR2 SNTAGT. V was trimmed by 8 bases and J by 3 bases, leaving 11 bases between them. This CDR3 comprises 13 residues. The DNA for the CDR3 is TGTGCCAGCCAAGGGGCTTTTGGAAACACCATATATTTT. Its protein product is CASQGAFGNTIYF.

This chain links TRBV6-5 with TRBJ2-7; 7 nucleotides match TRBD1. Germline CDR1 reads MNHEY; CDR2 reads SVGAGI. With V trimmed by 8 bases and J by 5 bases, 15 bases remained unmatched. The CDR3 loop spans 15 amino acids. The CDR3 is CASGETGAQGDEQYF. The CDR3 nucleotides read TGTGCCAGCGGGGAGACAGGCGCCCAGGGGGACGAGCAGTACTTC.

V and J are TRBV5-1 and TRBJ2-7, with D unresolved. The CDR3 sequence is 12 residues long. Germline V lookup: CDR1 SGHRS, CDR2 YFSETQ. The ends were cut back, 0 bases at V and 6 bases at J, with 7 bases in the middle. The CDR3 DNA is TGCGCCAGCAGCTTGGACAAACGCGAGCAGTACTTC. This translates into CASSLDKREQYF.

The chain uses TRBV6-5 and TRBJ1-1; D is unclear. Germline CDR1 MNHEY, CDR2 SVGAGI. Trimming removed 7 bases from V and 2 bases from J, with 14 bases in between. This CDR3 is 14 amino acids long. The CDR3 sequence: CASTPGDRNTEAFF. CDR3 sequence (DNA): TGTGCCAGCACCCCTGGGGATAGAAACACTGAAGCTTTCTTT.

The rearrangement uses TRBV5-1 and TRBJ2-7; possibly TRBD1 or TRBD2 for D (6 bases each). CDR1 is SGHRS and CDR2 is YFSETQ in the germline V gene. Trimming took 5 bases from V and 2 from J, leaving 23 bases between them. The CDR3 has 17 residues. The CDR3 spells CASRGGGPTRNPYEQYF. As DNA, the CDR3 is TGCGCCAGCAGGGGGGGCGGCCCGACGAGGAATCCCTACGAGCAGTACTTC.